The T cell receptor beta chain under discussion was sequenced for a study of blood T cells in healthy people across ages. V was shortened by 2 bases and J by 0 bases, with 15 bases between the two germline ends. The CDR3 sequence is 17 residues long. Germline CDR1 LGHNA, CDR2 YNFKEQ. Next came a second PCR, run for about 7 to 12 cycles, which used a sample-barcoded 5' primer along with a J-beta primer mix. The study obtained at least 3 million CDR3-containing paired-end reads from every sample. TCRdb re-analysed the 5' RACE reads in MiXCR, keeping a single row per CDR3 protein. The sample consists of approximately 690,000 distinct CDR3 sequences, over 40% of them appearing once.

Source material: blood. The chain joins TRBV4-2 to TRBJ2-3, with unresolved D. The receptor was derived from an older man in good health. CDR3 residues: CASSQSVSDGSTDTQYF. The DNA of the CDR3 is TGTGCCAGCAGCCAATCTGTGAGCGATGGTAGCACAGATACGCAGTATTTT.